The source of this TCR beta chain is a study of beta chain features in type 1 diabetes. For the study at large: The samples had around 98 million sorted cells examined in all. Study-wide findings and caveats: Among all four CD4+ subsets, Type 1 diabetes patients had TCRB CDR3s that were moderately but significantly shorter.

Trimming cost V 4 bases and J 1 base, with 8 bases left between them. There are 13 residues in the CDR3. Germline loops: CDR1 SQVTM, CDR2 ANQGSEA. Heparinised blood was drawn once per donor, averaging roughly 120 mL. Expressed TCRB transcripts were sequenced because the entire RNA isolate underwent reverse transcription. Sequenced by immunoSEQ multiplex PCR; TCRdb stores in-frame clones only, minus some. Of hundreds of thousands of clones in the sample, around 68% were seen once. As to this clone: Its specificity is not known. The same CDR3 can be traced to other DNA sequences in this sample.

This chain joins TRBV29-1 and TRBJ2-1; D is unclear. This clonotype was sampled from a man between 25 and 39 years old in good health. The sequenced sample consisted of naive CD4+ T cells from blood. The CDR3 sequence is CSVGLASYNEQFF. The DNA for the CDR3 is TGCAGCGTTGGTTTGGCGTCCTACAATGAGCAGTTCTTC.